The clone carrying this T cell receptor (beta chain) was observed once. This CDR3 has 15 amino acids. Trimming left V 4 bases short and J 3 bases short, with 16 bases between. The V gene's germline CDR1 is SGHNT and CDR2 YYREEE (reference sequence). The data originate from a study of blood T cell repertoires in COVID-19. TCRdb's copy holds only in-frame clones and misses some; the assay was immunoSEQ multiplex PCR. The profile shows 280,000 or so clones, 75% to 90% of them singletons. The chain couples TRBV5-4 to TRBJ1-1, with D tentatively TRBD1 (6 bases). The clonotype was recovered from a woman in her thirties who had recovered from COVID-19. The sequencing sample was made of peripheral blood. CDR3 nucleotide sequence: TGTGCCAGCAGCCAGCCGGGGAGGGGGGACACTGAAGCTTTCTTT. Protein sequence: CASSQPGRGDTEAFF.